Presented here are 7 T cell receptor beta chains from one specimen sequenced in a study of vaccination and CD4 T cells after COVID-19. For these receptors, no antigen is known. Treatment specified: approximately 9-day PBMC culture with coronavirus spike peptide pools or control peptides (ViraFEST assay). The study sequenced cultured CD4+ T cell DNA using the Oncomine TCR Beta short-read assay. TCRdb re-analysed the PCR reads in MiXCR, keeping a single row per CDR3 protein. Here the sample spans under 20,000 distinct CDR3 sequences, around 41% being singletons. Sequencing used cultured CD4+ T cells from blood. The receptors originated from a human donor with COVID-19.

There are a few counts of this clonotype. CDR3 bases: TGCAGTGCTGGACCGGGACTAGGGATGGATGAGCAGTTCTTC. Protein: CSAGPGLGMDEQFF. The chain couples TRBV20-1 to TRBJ2-1; 8 bases agree with TRBD2. The length of the CDR3 is 14 residues. CDR1 and CDR2 (germline): DFQATT, SNEGSKA (reference sequence). J gave up 8 bases and V 5 bases, and 11 bases lay outside the gene matches.

The chain recombines TRBV6-2 or TRBV6-3 with TRBJ2-4; D ambiguous. This CDR3 has 15 residues. The germline V and J ends were trimmed by 4 bases and 0 bases, with 10 bases remaining between them. Germline V gives CDR1 MNHEY, CDR2 SVGEGT. CDR3 loop: CASSLAGSAKNIQYF. CDR3 DNA: TGTGCCAGCAGTTTAGCAGGTTCAGCCAAAAACATTCAGTACTTC.

There are a few counts of this clonotype. This rearrangement joins TRBV6-1 to TRBJ1-2; D gene ambiguous. V was clipped by 4 bases and J by 8 bases, with 17 bases between them. In germline, CDR1 is MNHNS, CDR2 SASEGT. This CDR3 spans 14 amino acids. The CDR3 DNA reads TGTGCCAGCAGTGCAGTGATGGGGAGTGTAGGCTACACCTTC. Encoded protein: CASSAVMGSVGYTF.

This clonotype was observed a few times. V and J are TRBV5-6 and TRBJ1-5; 10 bases are shared with TRBD1. Germline CDR1 and CDR2: SGHDT and YYEEEE. The CDR3 length is 16 residues. Trimming cost V 3 bases and J 0 bases; bases outside gene matches: 3. CDR3 region: CASSSGTGDSNQPQHF. The DNA of the CDR3 is TGTGCCAGCAGCTCCGGGACAGGGGATAGCAATCAGCCCCAGCATTTT.

The chain couples TRBV20-1 to TRBJ2-3; no definite D call. V was pared by 0 bases and J by 2 bases, with 12 bases between. Germline V CDR1 and CDR2: DFQATT, SNEGSKA (reference sequence). The CDR3 spans 15 residues. Written as DNA, the CDR3 is TGCAGTGCTAGAGATGGAGCGACCCTCACAGATACGCAGTATTTT. Its protein product is CSARDGATLTDTQYF.

The chain joins TRBV6-1 to TRBJ2-3, with 9 bases aligning to TRBD2. This CDR3 spans 13 amino acids. V dropped 10 bases and J dropped 2; count of bases not matched to a gene: 4. The V gene's germline CDR1 is MNHNS and CDR2 SASEGT. For the CDR3, the DNA is TGTGCCACCACTAGCGGGCCCACAGATACGCAGTATTTT. Translating gives CATTSGPTDTQYF.

This chain connects TRBV20-1 to TRBJ1-1, with D possibly matching TRBD1 (6 bases). V lost 5 bases, J lost 7 bases, and 17 bases lay in between. Germline V gene sequence: CDR1 DFQATT, CDR2 SNEGSKA (reference sequence). This CDR3 is 13 amino acids long. The CDR3 here is CSAPHRTAIEAFF. As DNA, the CDR3 is TGCAGTGCTCCGCATCGGACAGCGATTGAAGCTTTCTTT.